A selection of T cell receptor beta chains follows, all from one sample in a study of T cells in Graves' hyperthyroidism and ophthalmopathy. TCRdb re-derived calls from the multiplex PCR reads in MiXCR, one entry per CDR3 protein. Among roughly 500,000 distinct CDR3 sequences listed, 40% to 50% were seen once. The specimen sequenced was peripheral blood or thyroid tissue (not recorded which). All receptors derive from an adult woman with Graves' disease, either hyperthyroidism or ophthalmopathy (not recorded which). Each CDR3 is given with its conserved first and last residue. The D gene is left open where the match is weak. Part of the rows lack a size; the others show once, few, many or a class for expanded clones.

D gene	clone size	V gene	J gene	CDR3 DNA	CDR3 protein
.	.	TRBV5-1	TRBJ1-6	TGCGCCAGCAGCTTCAACAATTCACCCCTCCACTTT	CASSFNNSPLHF
.	.	TRBV19	TRBJ2-7	TGTGCCAGTAGTATGAATGCCTACGAGCAGTACTTC	CASSMNAYEQYF
TRBD1	many	TRBV6-5	TRBJ1-5	TGTGCCAGCAGACAGGGGGGGGGATCTCTGCCCCAGCATTTT	CASRQGGGSLPQHF
.	many	TRBV2	TRBJ2-5	TGTGCCAGCCCTCCCCCCGGGAATCAAGAGACCCAGTACTTC	CASPPPGNQETQYF
.	.	TRBV20-1	TRBJ2-6	TGCAGTGCTAGAGGGGAAGCGGGTCACTCTGGGGCCAACGTCCTGACTTTC	CSARGEAGHSGANVLTF
.	few	TRBV5-1	TRBJ2-6	TGCGCCAGCAGCTTGGGCCGGGGTGGGGCCAACGTCCTGACTTTC	CASSLGRGGANVLTF
.	.	TRBV7-2	TRBJ2-5	TGTGCCAGCAGCCAGGGACAACCCATGGCCCAGTACTTC	CASSQGQPMAQYF
TRBD1	few	TRBV4-1	TRBJ1-5	TGCGCCAGCAGCCAAGAAGGGGCAGGGGGCCAGCCCCAGCATTTT	CASSQEGAGGQPQHF
.	many	TRBV2	TRBJ1-1	TGTGCCAGCAGTGGGCCCCGGTGGACTGAAGCTTTCTTT	CASSGPRWTEAFF
.	.	TRBV6-6	TRBJ1-1	TGTGCCAGCAGTCCCGAGACCTGGAACACTGAAGCTTTCTTT	CASSPETWNTEAFF
.	.	TRBV29-1	TRBJ2-7	TGCAGCGTTGTCGTCCAGGACAGCTCCTACGAGCAGTACTTC	CSVVVQDSSYEQYF
.	once	TRBV29-1	TRBJ2-5	TGCAGCTCAGGCGGGGTGCAAGAGACCCAGTACTTC	CSSGGVQETQYF
.	once	TRBV20-1	TRBJ2-5	TGCAGTGCTATGGGACACGAAGAGACCCAGTACTTC	CSAMGHEETQYF
.	many	TRBV15	TRBJ2-5	TGTGCCACCAGCAGAGATAGGCTAGCGGAGACCCAGTACTTC	CATSRDRLAETQYF
.	.	TRBV29-1	TRBJ2-7	TGCAGCGTTGAACCCTCAAGAGGCGAGCAGTACTTC	CSVEPSRGEQYF
TRBD1	many	TRBV5-4	TRBJ2-6	TGTGCCAGCAGCCGGACAGGGGGAGGGGCCAACGTCCTGACTTTC	CASSRTGGGANVLTF
.	.	TRBV7-2	TRBJ1-2	TGTGCCAGCAGCTTTCAGATCGCTAACTATGGCTACACCTTC	CASSFQIANYGYTF
TRBD1	.	TRBV29-1	TRBJ1-2	TGCAGCGTTGAGCGGGACAGGGGAGTCGGCTACACCTTC	CSVERDRGVGYTF
TRBD1	once	TRBV10-3	TRBJ2-7	TGTGCCAGCAGTCGACCGGGACAGGGGATCTACGAGCAGTACTTC	CASSRPGQGIYEQYF